This TCR beta chain was captured in a study of blood T cell repertoires in COVID-19 (dated by TCRdb to between 2020 and 2021). Notes on the research overall: Samples from collaborators originated in the United States, Italy and Spain and spanned both the acute and convalescent phases of COVID-19. The repertoires were released in a freely available public database intended as a resource for research on the immune response to SARS-CoV-2. The samples were drawn from the first 160 participants of the ongoing ImmuneRACE study and from more than 1,000 subjects provided by 6 global collaborators. A de-identified subject ID, COVID-19 status, age in years and sex were almost always included in the sample metadata. The material from the prospective study consisted of cDNA or gDNA derived from T cells, B-cell-depleted T cells, or PBMCs. Where available, HLA class I and class II types were taken from metadata supplied by the sample provider and were not determined by assay-based typing. The dataset comprised deeply sampled blood TCRbeta repertoires from subjects exposed to, actively infected with, or recovered from COVID-19.

In Seattle, one collaborating source enrolled patients while the infection was active and tracked those patients longitudinally over the course of disease. Each collaborating institution followed its own protocols to collect whole blood in K2EDTA tubes. Collaborator samples were shipped for TCRbeta analysis as frozen whole blood, isolated PBMCs, or DNA extracted from either sample type. CDR1 is given as LNHDA and CDR2 as SQIVND, both from the germline V gene (reference sequence). The CDR3 contains 15 residues, cysteine and phenylalanine counted. The entry retains the CDR3 DNA only, 45 bases that are in frame from base 1. V and J are trimmed by 5 bases and 2 bases, and the gene matches miss 5 bases of the junction. Broader findings and caveats from the paper: Clinical and demographic metadata were provided uncurated, with the amount varying by source and participant.

Turning to this clone: The antigen this receptor binds is unknown. Per-base quality was not reported, and no clone a single base away is much larger than it.

The immunoSEQ Assay, a bias-controlled multiplex PCR, was used to amplify TCRbeta CDR3 regions from genomic DNA. Under the source paper's analysis protocol: The number of nucleated cells in each sample was estimated by amplification of reference gene primers within the assay. Sequence reads were collapsed and filtered to measure the absolute abundance of every unique TCRbeta CDR3 rearrangement. For each sample, productive Simpson clonality was calculated by taking the square root of Simpson's diversity index across productive rearrangements. TCRdb took this table from immuneACCESS and kept in-frame rearrangements with V and J called. Such tables lack part of the clones; where checked against another copy, unresolved V genes explain under half of the gap, and the rest is unexplained. V, J and clone size are taken as reported in that table, and D and trimming were inferred from the DNA itself. A total of fewer than 200,000 clones appear in this sample, about four fifths of them only once. The ten most abundant clones make up around 8.1% of the sample.

The sample taken for sequencing was peripheral blood. The sequence derives from an older woman with COVID-19, enrolled during active disease. The rearrangement joined TRBV19 to TRBJ2-3; TRBD1 lines up with 9 middle nucleotides. The nucleotide sequence reads TGTGCCAGTAGTCGGGGGACAGGGATCACAGATACGCAGTATTTT. It is translated as CASSRGTGITDTQYF.